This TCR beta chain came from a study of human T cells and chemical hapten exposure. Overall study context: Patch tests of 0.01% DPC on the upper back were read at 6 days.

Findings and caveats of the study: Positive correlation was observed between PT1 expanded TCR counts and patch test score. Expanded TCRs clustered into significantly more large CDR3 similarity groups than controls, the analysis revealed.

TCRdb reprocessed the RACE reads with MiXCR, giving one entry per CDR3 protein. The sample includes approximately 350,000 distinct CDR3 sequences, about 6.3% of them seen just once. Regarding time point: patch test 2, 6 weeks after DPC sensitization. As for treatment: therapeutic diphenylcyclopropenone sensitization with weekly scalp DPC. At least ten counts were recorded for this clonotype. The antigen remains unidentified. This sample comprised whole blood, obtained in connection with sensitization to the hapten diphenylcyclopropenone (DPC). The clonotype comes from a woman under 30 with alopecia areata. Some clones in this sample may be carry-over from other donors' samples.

The CDR3: CASSYRRGAYNEQFF. Here the CDR3 DNA reads TGTGCCAGCAGTTACCGGCGGGGAGCCTACAATGAGCAGTTCTTC. The genes are TRBV6-2 or TRBV6-3 and TRBJ2-1; D may be TRBD2 (6 bases). The V end lost 2 bases, the J end lost 2 bases, and 10 bases lay between the germline ends. The CDR3 runs 15 residues. The V gene's germline CDR1 is MNHEY and CDR2 SVGEGT.